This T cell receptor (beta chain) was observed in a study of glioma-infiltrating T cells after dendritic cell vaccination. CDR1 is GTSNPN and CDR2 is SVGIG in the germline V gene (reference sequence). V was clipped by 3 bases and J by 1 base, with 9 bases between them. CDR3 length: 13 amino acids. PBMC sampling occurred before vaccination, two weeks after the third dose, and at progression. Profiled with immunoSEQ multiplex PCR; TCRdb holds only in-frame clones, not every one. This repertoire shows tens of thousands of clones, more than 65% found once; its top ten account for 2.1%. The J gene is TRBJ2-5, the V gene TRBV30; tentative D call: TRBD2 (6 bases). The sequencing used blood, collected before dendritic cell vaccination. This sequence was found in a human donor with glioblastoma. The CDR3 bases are TGTGCCTGGAGCCCGGGGGTCCAAGAGACCCAGTACTTC. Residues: CAWSPGVQETQYF. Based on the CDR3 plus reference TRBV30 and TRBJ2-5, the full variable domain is SQTIHQWPATLVQPVGSPLSLECTVEGTSNPNLYWYRQAAGRGLQLLFYSVGIGQISSEVPQNLSASRPQDRQFILSSKKLLLSDSGFYLCAWSPGVQETQYFGPGTRLLVL.